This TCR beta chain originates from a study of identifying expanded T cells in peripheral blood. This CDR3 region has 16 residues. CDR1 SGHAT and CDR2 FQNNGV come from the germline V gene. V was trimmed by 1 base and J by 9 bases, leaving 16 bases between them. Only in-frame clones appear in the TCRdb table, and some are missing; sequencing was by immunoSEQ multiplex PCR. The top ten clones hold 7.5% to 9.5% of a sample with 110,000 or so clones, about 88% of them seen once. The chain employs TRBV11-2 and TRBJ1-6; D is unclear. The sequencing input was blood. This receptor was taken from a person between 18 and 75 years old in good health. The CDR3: CASSLGWIGAGSPLHF. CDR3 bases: TGTGCCAGCAGCTTAGGGTGGATAGGTGCCGGTTCACCCCTCCACTTT.